These T cell receptor beta chains were read from a single sample in a study of regulatory T cells in long-lasting Graves disease. Via MiXCR, TCRdb re-called the multiplex PCR reads, giving one row per CDR3 protein. Among some 470,000 distinct CDR3 sequences listed, roughly 21% were seen once. The sample here was peripheral blood mononuclear cells (PBMCs), taken when the disease was refractory, from a patient treated with antithyroid drugs. The origin of the receptors is a female donor with Graves disease. The CDR3 runs from the conserved cysteine through the conserved F or W. The D gene is left open where the match is weak. Size is omitted from some rows. Given values are once, few, many or a class for expanded clones.

V: TRBV19
size: many
D: -
J: TRBJ2-5
DNA: TGTGCCAGCGACCCCGACGGGGACCAAGAGACCCAGTACTTC
CDR3: CASDPDGDQETQYF

V: TRBV20-1
size: few
D: -
J: TRBJ1-5
DNA: TGCAGTGCTAGAGAGACGGATAGGGAGCCCCAGCATTTT
CDR3: CSARETDREPQHF

V: TRBV4-1
size: few
D: TRBD1
J: TRBJ2-6
DNA: TGCGCCACCAGACAGGGGGCTGGGGCCAACGTCCTGACTTTC
CDR3: CATRQGAGANVLTF

V: TRBV11-2
size: few
D: TRBD1
J: TRBJ2-5
DNA: TGTGCCAGTAAACAGGGGATAGAGGAGACCCAGTACTTC
CDR3: CASKQGIEETQYF

V: TRBV28
size: many
D: -
J: TRBJ1-5
DNA: TGTGCCAGCAGTTCGGGACACTATCAGCCCCAGCATTTT
CDR3: CASSSGHYQPQHF

V: TRBV30
size: few
D: TRBD1
J: TRBJ1-2
DNA: TGTGCCTGGAGTGTAGGACAGGCCAGGTCCTTC
CDR3: CAWSVGQARSF

V: TRBV20-1
size: -
D: TRBD1
J: TRBJ2-1
DNA: TGCAGTGCGAGACAGGGGGCGAAGTCGGATGAGCAGTTCTTC
CDR3: CSARQGAKSDEQFF

V: TRBV28
size: many
D: -
J: TRBJ1-2
DNA: TGTGCCAGCAGTCTGGAGTTGAATTATGGCTACACCTTC
CDR3: CASSLELNYGYTF

V: TRBV30
size: many
D: -
J: TRBJ2-7
DNA: TGTGCCTGGAACCGGGAAAATGGACACGAGCAGTACTTC
CDR3: CAWNRENGHEQYF

V: TRBV19
size: -
D: -
J: TRBJ1-4
DNA: TGTGCCAGTAGTATGCGGGGAGGAGAAAAACTGTTTTTT
CDR3: CASSMRGGEKLFF

V: TRBV6-1
size: many
D: TRBD1
J: TRBJ1-1
DNA: TGTGCCAGCAGTACGATACAGGGGTACACTGAAGCTTTCTTT
CDR3: CASSTIQGYTEAFF

V: TRBV19
size: few
D: -
J: TRBJ2-1
DNA: TGTGCCAGTAGACGCTCCGGCTTATACAATGAGCAGTTCTTC
CDR3: CASRRSGLYNEQFF

V: TRBV30
size: -
D: -
J: TRBJ2-7
DNA: TGTGCCTGGAGCGGGTTCCTAGAGGGTCGCGAGCAGTACTTC
CDR3: CAWSGFLEGREQYF

V: TRBV20-1
size: few
D: -
J: TRBJ1-5
DNA: TGCAGTGAATCCAGACAGGAGGCGAATCAGCCCCAGCATTTT
CDR3: CSESRQEANQPQHF

V: TRBV5-1
size: few
D: -
J: TRBJ1-5
DNA: TGCGCCAGCGGCTTCGACGGGAATCAGCCCCAGCATTTT
CDR3: CASGFDGNQPQHF

V: TRBV6-2/TRBV6-3
size: -
D: -
J: TRBJ1-5
DNA: TGTGCCAGCAGTTACTCAGGGAAAGGTCAGCCCCAGCATTTT
CDR3: CASSYSGKGQPQHF